A single sample is the source of the 19 T cell receptor beta chains below, sequenced in a study of shared clonotypes between healthy human individuals. The naive CD8 subset, CD45RO-negative cells positively selected for CCR7, excluded terminally differentiated effector memory CD45RA+ cells. Produced via immunoSEQ multiplex PCR; TCRdb's table is partial and in-frame only. The sample has about 2.2 million clones, about 94% seen once; the top ten hold about 1.7%. Sequencing was performed on naive CD8+ T cells from PBMCs. All receptors come from a man between 18 and 35 years old in good health. Some clones in this sample may be carry-over from other donors' samples.

This chain connects TRBV4-3 to TRBJ1-2; 7 bases are shared with TRBD1. Trimming removed 4 bases from V and 4 bases from J; junction bases left unmatched: 9. This CDR3 is built from 15 residues. Germline CDR1 LGHNA, CDR2 YSLEER. CDR3: CASSPVEGQIYGYTF. The CDR3 DNA follows: TGCGCCAGCAGCCCAGTCGAGGGACAGATCTATGGCTACACCTTC.

This clone was observed a single time. The rearrangement links TRBV14 to TRBJ2-3; 9 bases map to TRBD2. Per the germline V gene, CDR1 is SGHDN and CDR2 is FVKESK. With V trimmed by 3 bases and J by 6 bases, 10 bases remained unmatched. The CDR3 extends over 16 amino acids. CDR3 DNA sequence: TGTGCCAGCAGCCACAGAAGACTAGCGGTACCCGATACGCAGTATTTT. Amino acids: CASSHRRLAVPDTQYF.

This chain connects TRBV7-9 to TRBJ1-6; no clear D. The V end was cut by 6 bases, the J end by 8 bases, with 8 bases between. This CDR3 has 12 residues. Per germline, CDR1 SEHNR and CDR2 FQNEAQ (reference sequence). The CDR3 here is CASRPNDSPLHF. The CDR3 DNA sequence: TGTGCCAGCAGGCCAAATGATTCACCCCTCCACTTT.

This clone was seen once. This chain uses TRBV28 with TRBJ2-3; D may be TRBD2 (5 bases). Germline lookup yields CDR1 MDHEN and CDR2 SYDVKM. This CDR3 contains 17 residues. V lost 5 bases, J lost 3 bases, and 21 bases lay in between. CDR3 amino acids: CASSTDHLAPRTDTQYF. As DNA, the CDR3 is TGTGCCAGCAGTACCGACCATCTAGCTCCGAGGACAGATACGCAGTATTTT.

This sequence joins TRBV11-2 and TRBJ1-4, with D perhaps TRBD1 (6 bases). The germline V and J ends were trimmed by 5 bases and 8 bases, with 18 bases remaining between them. The CDR3 length is 15 residues. Germline loops: CDR1 SGHAT, CDR2 FQNNGV. The CDR3 spells CASSENRVVREKLFF. The CDR3 nucleotides are TGTGCCAGCAGCGAGAACAGGGTTGTTAGGGAAAAACTGTTTTTT.

This chain joins TRBV21-1 and TRBJ2-7; TRBD2 was called by the table and not checked on the DNA. TRBV21-1 is a listed pseudogene. This CDR3 comprises 13 residues. The chain's CDR3 is CASGRRDAYEQYF. DNA for the CDR3: TGTGCCAGCGGGCGGCGGGACGCCTACGAGCAGTACTTC.

The V and J genes are TRBV7-2 and TRBJ2-3; D may be TRBD2 (6 bases). This CDR3 spans 17 amino acids. Looked up from germline, CDR1 is SGHTA and CDR2 is FQGNSA. V dropped 0 bases and J dropped 2 bases, with 15 bases sitting between them. For the CDR3, the DNA is TGTGCCAGCAGCTTAGCGGCAGGGACTCGACACACAGATACGCAGTATTTT. This codes for CASSLAAGTRHTDTQYF.

This clone occurred once. The chain couples TRBV7-9 to TRBJ1-1; possible D gene TRBD1, 6 bases. CDR1 and CDR2 from the germline V gene are SEHNR and FQNEAQ (reference sequence). The CDR3 extends over 16 amino acids. V was trimmed by 1 base and J by 0 bases, leaving 12 bases between them. The CDR3 DNA is TGTGCCAGCAGCTTAGGAGGGGGGTACATGAACACTGAAGCTTTCTTT. This encodes CASSLGGGYMNTEAFF. The full variable domain, its missing parts supplied by reference TRBV7-9 and TRBJ1-1, is DTGVSQNPRHKITKRGQNVTFRCDPISEHNRLYWYRQTLGQGPEFLTYFQNEAQLEKSRLLSDRFSAERPKGSFSTLEIQRTEQGDSAMYLCASSLGGGYMNTEAFFGQGTRLTVV.

This clone was recorded only once. The V gene is TRBV4-1, the J gene TRBJ2-1; 7 bases are a match to TRBD1. The germline V gene encodes CDR1 MGHRA and CDR2 YSYEKL. V was pared by 2 bases and J by 5 bases, with 9 bases of the junction left unmatched. The length of the CDR3 is 16 residues. In nucleotides, the CDR3 is TGCGCCAGCAGCCAAATCCAGGGGGTCTACCACAATGAGCAGTTCTTC. It specifies CASSQIQGVYHNEQFF.

The V gene is TRBV27, the J gene TRBJ2-2; TRBD2 matches 8 bases. In germline, CDR1 is MNHEY, CDR2 SMNVEV (reference sequence). CDR3 length equals 15 residues. The V segment lost 2 bases and the J segment 4 bases; nucleotides outside the gene matches: 3. Written as DNA, the CDR3 is TGTGCCAGCAGTTTACGCGGGGGGCGCACCGGGGAGCTGTTTTTT. Its translation: CASSLRGGRTGELFF.

V is TRBV7-9 and J is TRBJ2-7; 8 bases agree with TRBD1. Germline CDR1 reads SEHNR; CDR2 reads FQNEAQ (reference sequence). The J segment lost 3 bases and the V segment lost 5 bases, leaving 9 bases of the junction unmatched. This CDR3 is 15 amino acids long. This CDR3 reads CASSAGTGPLYEQYF. In nucleotides, the CDR3 is TGTGCCAGCAGCGCTGGGACAGGCCCCCTCTACGAGCAGTACTTC.

The chain employs TRBV7-6 and TRBJ2-3; 7 nucleotides agree with TRBD1. The J segment lost 0 bases and the V segment lost 5 bases, leaving 2 bases of the junction unmatched. The CDR3 is made up of 14 amino acids. Germline CDR1 SGHVS, CDR2 FNYEAQ. The CDR3 coding sequence is TGTGCCAGCAGCCCGGGACAGAGCACAGATACGCAGTATTTT. Protein: CASSPGQSTDTQYF.

This clone was seen once. The chain is built from TRBV7-2 and TRBJ2-7; TRBD2 matches 8 bases. V was pared by 5 bases and J by 3 bases, with 6 bases of the junction left unmatched. From germline, CDR1 is SGHTA and CDR2 FQGNSA. The CDR3 is 14 residues long. CDR3: CASSPSGSGYEQYF. Written as DNA, the CDR3 is TGTGCCAGCAGCCCCAGCGGGAGCGGCTACGAGCAGTACTTC.

J is TRBJ1-2 and V is TRBV9; D might be TRBD1 (6 bases). V was clipped by 3 bases and J by 5 bases, with 23 bases between them. Per germline, CDR1 SGDLS and CDR2 YYNGEE. The CDR3 length is 17 residues. CDR3: CASSEGGGQEGVYGYTF. The CDR3 nucleotides are TGTGCCAGCAGCGAGGGGGGCGGCCAGGAAGGTGTGTATGGCTACACCTTC.

Details on this clone: A much more abundant neighbour one base away suggests this may be a read error. The same CDR3 can be traced to other DNA sequences in this sample. The chain uses TRBV9 and TRBJ2-2; D unclear. The CDR3 contains 11 residues. CDR1 SGDLS and CDR2 YYNGEE come from the germline V gene. The ends were cut back, 0 bases at V and 8 bases at J, with 2 bases in the middle. The CDR3 region is CASSVAGELFF. The CDR3 coding sequence is TGTGCCAGCAGCGTAGCTGGGGAGCTGTTTTTT.

The chain is built from TRBV15 and TRBJ1-5; 8 bases line up with TRBD1. The germline CDR1 and CDR2 sequences are LNHNV and YYDKDF (reference sequence). V was pared by 4 bases and J by 1 base, with 3 bases of the junction left unmatched. The CDR3 has 15 residues. The CDR3 nucleotides are TGTGCCACCAGCAAGCAGGGGGCGAGCAATCAGCCCCAGCATTTT. Translation gives CATSKQGASNQPQHF.

As for this clone: This same CDR3 is encoded by further DNA sequences in the sample. V usage is TRBV7-6 and J usage is TRBJ2-7, with TRBD2 as a possible D gene (6 bases). The germline CDR1 and CDR2 sequences are SGHVS and FNYEAQ. This CDR3 contains 14 residues. The ends were cut back, 0 bases at V and 3 bases at J, with 9 bases in the middle. The CDR3 coding sequence is TGTGCCAGCAGCTTAGCGGAGGGCAGCTACGAGCAGTACTTC. Protein: CASSLAEGSYEQYF.

The chain is built from TRBV7-9 and TRBJ2-1; 7 bases align to TRBD1. In germline, CDR1 is SEHNR, CDR2 FQNEAQ (reference sequence). Trimming cost V 5 bases and J 7 bases; bases outside gene matches: 5. The CDR3 sequence is 13 residues long. The CDR3 reads CASSGGRGNEQFF. The CDR3 DNA is TGTGCCAGCAGCGGTGGCAGGGGGAATGAGCAGTTCTTC.

A note on this clone: Other DNA variants within this sample encode the same CDR3. The chain uses TRBV7-9 and TRBJ1-1; D may be TRBD1 (6 bases). Between the trimmed V and J ends, which lost 1 base and 1 base, there was a span of 10 bases. Per the germline V gene, CDR1 is SEHNR and CDR2 is FQNEAQ (reference sequence). The CDR3 loop spans 15 amino acids. The CDR3 spells CASSLVQGGNTEAFF. The CDR3 DNA follows: TGTGCCAGCAGCTTAGTACAGGGTGGGAACACTGAAGCTTTCTTT.